One and the same sample provided the 9 T cell receptor beta chains below, sequenced in a study of metastatic and nonmetastatic thyroid tumors. Thyroid surgery was performed in patients who had received no treatment beforehand. TCRdb reanalyzed the PCR reads with MiXCR. Of approximately 79,000 clones listed, 8% to 9.5% are singletons. The sample was blood. The receptors were sampled from a female donor with papillary thyroid cancer or a benign thyroid nodule (not recorded which). Some clones in this sample may be carry-over from other donors' samples.

This clone was observed at least ten times. Other DNA sequences in this sample translate to the same CDR3. The V call is TRBV10-1, the J call TRBJ2-2, with TRBD1 matching over 10 bases. Germline V lookup: CDR1 WNHNN, CDR2 SYGVQD (reference sequence). V shed 9 bases, J shed 5 bases, and the junction held 3 bases outside the gene matches. This CDR3 region has 13 residues. CDR3 amino acids: CASKDRGTGELFF. The CDR3 DNA sequence: TGCGCCAGTAAGGACAGGGGGACCGGGGAGCTGTTTTTT.

This clone was counted ten times or more. V is TRBV7-9 and J is TRBJ2-1; D remains unclear. The germline V and J ends were trimmed by 5 bases and 10 bases, with 12 bases remaining between them. Germline loops: CDR1 SEHNR, CDR2 FQNEAQ (reference sequence). This CDR3 spans 12 amino acids. The CDR3 sequence: CASSPAGEEQFF. DNA for the CDR3: TGTGCCAGCAGCCCAGCTGGTGAGGAGCAGTTCTTC.

Ten or more counts support this clone. The chain joins TRBV6-1 to TRBJ2-3, with D unresolved. Trimming took off 2 bases at V and 1 base at J, with 13 bases between the two ends. This CDR3 contains 16 residues. CDR1 is MNHNS, CDR2 SASEGT, per germline. The CDR3 sequence is CASSESPGSGTDTQYF. DNA for the CDR3: TGTGCCAGCAGTGAATCTCCCGGGTCGGGCACAGATACGCAGTATTTT.

Regarding this clone: A read error may be the cause here, since a much bigger clone is one base away. V gene TRBV27 combines with J gene TRBJ2-1, with a possible D match to TRBD1 (6 bases). The CDR3 totals 15 residues. CDR1 and CDR2 from the germline V gene are MNHEY and SMNVEV (reference sequence). With 3 bases removed from V and 8 bases from J, the gap between germline ends came to 17 bases. The CDR3 DNA sequence: TGTGCCAGCAGTTTCAACGTGCAGGGGCGATATGAGCAGTTCTTC. Amino acids: CASSFNVQGRYEQFF.

In this sample, this clone turned up many times. This chain links TRBV6-1 with TRBJ2-2, with 9 bases lining up with TRBD2. The CDR3 loop spans 16 amino acids. The V segment lost 5 bases and the J segment 10 bases; nucleotides outside the gene matches: 14. Germline V lookup: CDR1 MNHNS, CDR2 SASEGT. The CDR3 here is CASSYALRGGQVELFF. CDR3 DNA: TGTGCCAGCAGTTACGCGCTGCGGGGGGGGCAAGTGGAGCTGTTTTTT.

This clone was seen a handful of times. The V call is TRBV30, the J call TRBJ1-1; TRBD1 is a possible D gene (5 bases). The CDR3 runs 13 residues. V was cut by 4 bases and J by 3 bases, with 12 bases left in between. CDR1 is GTSNPN and CDR2 is SVGIG in the germline V gene (reference sequence). CDR3: CAWTLGRYTEAFF. Written as DNA, the CDR3 is TGTGCCTGGACCCTGGGACGTTACACTGAAGCTTTCTTT.

This clone was recorded at least ten times. Other nucleotide sequences in the sample specify the same CDR3. The chain couples TRBV7-9 to TRBJ1-1, with 9 bases matching TRBD1. Germline lookup yields CDR1 SEHNR and CDR2 FQNEAQ (reference sequence). CDR3 length: 14 amino acids. The J segment lost 8 bases and the V segment lost 3 bases, leaving 7 bases of the junction unmatched. This CDR3 is CASSFTDRGSEAFF. CDR3 DNA sequence: TGTGCCAGCAGCTTCACAGACAGGGGGTCCGAAGCTTTCTTT.

V gene TRBV6-2 or TRBV6-3 combines with J gene TRBJ2-7; D unresolved. V dropped 8 bases and J dropped 3 bases, with 11 bases sitting between them. CDR1 is MNHEY and CDR2 is SVGEGT in the germline V gene. The CDR3 covers 12 residues. CDR3: CASSPDGYEQYF. CDR3 nucleotide sequence: TGTGCCAGCTCACCGGACGGCTACGAGCAGTACTTC.

About this clone itself: One end of the junction is discordant with germline, which a read error may explain. In the same sample, other DNA sequences code for this CDR3. The J gene is TRBJ2-6, the V gene TRBV30; D not certain. This CDR3 spans 13 amino acids. Germline assignment: CDR1 GTSNPN and CDR2 SVGIG (reference sequence). CDR3 region: CAWRISGANVLTF. The DNA of the CDR3 is TGTGCCTGGAGGATCTCTGGTGCCAACGTCCTGACTTTC.